This is a list of T cell receptor beta chains from one sample in a study of identical twins. One entry per CDR3 protein results from TCRdb running MiXCR on the 5' RACE reads. The data hold 450,000 or so distinct CDR3 sequences, with about 18% observed a single time. The sequenced sample consisted of naive T cells sorted from blood. Receptor source: a man aged 50 to 59 in good health. Both conserved end residues are part of each CDR3. A D gene is named only where the DNA matches it firmly. Where a row states a size, it is once, few, many or the class of an expanded clone; other rows omit it.

length | J | D | size | V | DNA | CDR3
14 | TRBJ2-5 | TRBD2 | few | TRBV5-1 | TGCGCCAGCAGCTTGGAACTAGCGGAGGAGACCCAGTACTTC | CASSLELAEETQYF
12 | TRBJ2-5 | TRBD2 | few | TRBV29-1 | TGCAGCGCGGGACTAGCGCAAGAGACCCAGTACTTC | CSAGLAQETQYF
16 | TRBJ1-1 | TRBD1 | many | TRBV6-1 | TGTGCCAGCAGTCCTCCCGGGACAGGGGGCGTCACTGAAGCTTTCTTT | CASSPPGTGGVTEAFF
12 | TRBJ1-2 | TRBD1 | few | TRBV20-1 | TGCAGTGCCACTGGGACAGGCTATGGCTACACCTTC | CSATGTGYGYTF
14 | TRBJ2-3 | TRBD2 | - | TRBV20-1 | TGCAGTGCTAGGGCGGGGGGAACCACAGATACGCAGTATTTT | CSARAGGTTDTQYF
11 | TRBJ2-1 | - | few | TRBV28 | TGTGCCAGCAGTCCCCAGAATGAGCAGTTCTTC | CASSPQNEQFF
14 | TRBJ2-2 | TRBD1 | few | TRBV20-1 | TGCAGTGCTAGTGGGACAGCGAACACCGGGGAGCTGTTTTTT | CSASGTANTGELFF
10 | TRBJ2-7 | - | - | TRBV28 | TGTGCCAGCCAAAGGTACGAGCAGTACTTC | CASQRYEQYF
14 | TRBJ2-3 | - | many | TRBV4-3 | TGCGCCAGCAGCCAGGCCGACCGCACAGATACGCAGTATTTT | CASSQADRTDTQYF
13 | TRBJ1-1 | - | many | TRBV4-3 | TGTGCCAGCTCACAGGATATGAACACTGAAGCTTTCTTT | CASSQDMNTEAFF
14 | TRBJ2-3 | - | many | TRBV29-1 | TGCAGCGTTGGTCAGGGGTCGGTGGCAGATACGCAGTATTTT | CSVGQGSVADTQYF
13 | TRBJ1-1 | - | few | TRBV20-1 | TGCAGTGCTATCAGGACGGGGAACACTGAAGCTTTCTTT | CSAIRTGNTEAFF
14 | TRBJ2-1 | - | - | TRBV27 | TGTGCCAGCAGTTACCTCGGCGGGCATAATGAGCAGTTCTTC | CASSYLGGHNEQFF
14 | TRBJ2-3 | - | many | TRBV20-1 | TGCAGTGCTAGAACTCTGGGGAACACAGATACGCAGTATTTT | CSARTLGNTDTQYF
22 | TRBJ2-1 | TRBD2 | - | TRBV13 | TGTGCCAGCAGCTTAGGACGGATTTCCGGGACTAGCGGGGTCAGCTCCTACAATGAGCAGTTCTTC | CASSLGRISGTSGVSSYNEQFF
13 | TRBJ1-5 | - | many | TRBV6-1 | TGTGCCAGCAGTCTGGGGACCAATCAGCCCCAGCATTTT | CASSLGTNQPQHF
14 | TRBJ2-5 | - | few | TRBV7-2 | TGTGCCAGCAGCTTAGGGGGACGGTCAGAGACCCAGTACTTC | CASSLGGRSETQYF
15 | TRBJ1-5 | - | - | TRBV5-8 | TGTGCCAGCAGCTCCCCAGGCATGCCGTATCAGCCCCAGCATTTT | CASSSPGMPYQPQHF
16 | TRBJ2-3 | TRBD2 | - | TRBV12-3/TRBV12-4 | TGTGCCAGCAGTTTAGGTATTGGGCTAGCGGGATCGACGCAGTATTTT | CASSLGIGLAGSTQYF
12 | TRBJ2-7 | TRBD1 | - | TRBV29-1 | TGCAGCGTTAAGGGACAGGGGGCTGAGCAGTACTTC | CSVKGQGAEQYF
13 | TRBJ1-2 | - | many | TRBV10-2 | TGCGCCAGCAGGGTTATGGACACCGTGGCGTACACCTTC | CASRVMDTVAYTF
16 | TRBJ1-1 | TRBD1 | many | TRBV5-1 | TGCGCCAGCAGCCTAGGACAGGTCCTATTGAACACTGAAGCTTTCTTT | CASSLGQVLLNTEAFF
17 | TRBJ2-7 | TRBD1 | few | TRBV10-3 | TGTGCCATCAGTGAGTTGATTGGGGGACAGGGGGCCTACGAGCAGTACTTC | CAISELIGGQGAYEQYF
14 | TRBJ2-5 | - | - | TRBV7-2 | TGTGCCAGCAGCCGGACAGTTTACCAAGAGACCCAGTACTTC | CASSRTVYQETQYF
14 | TRBJ2-7 | - | - | TRBV7-6 | TGTGCCAACGGTCCGGGCAGGCCGGTGGGGGAGCAGTACTTC | CANGPGRPVGEQYF
15 | TRBJ1-2 | TRBD1 | few | TRBV6-5 | TGTGCCAGCAGTTACTCGACAGGGGCCTATTATGGCTACACCTTC | CASSYSTGAYYGYTF
14 | TRBJ1-5 | TRBD1 | few | TRBV12-3/TRBV12-4 | TGTGCCAGCAGGACAGGGGTGGGCAATCAGCCCCAGCATTTT | CASRTGVGNQPQHF